Given below is one T cell receptor beta chain in context. What it binds is not known. CDR1 is MNHNY, CDR2 SVGAGI, per germline (reference sequence). The V gene lost 2 bases and the J gene lost 2 bases, with 6 bases spanning the gap. This CDR3 is built from 14 residues. This specimen comes from a study of identifying expanded T cells in peripheral blood. Study-wide points: Over approximately two and four weeks, about 15 and 19 clones changed, versus around 1.2 between replicates. Variance in clone template counts between approximately 2-week samples significantly increased with total template count across all healthy donors.

During the collection period, no donor immune events like infections were recorded. The protocol was immunoSEQ multiplex PCR, while the TCRdb copy is restricted to in-frame clones and leaves out a portion. The table includes about 86,000 clones, about 85% detected once. The TCR sequence derives from a person between 18 and 70 years old in good health. Sequencing used blood. V gene TRBV6-6 combines with J gene TRBJ2-2; D is unclear. The CDR3 region has the DNA TGTGCCAGCAGTTACAGGGATAACACCGGGGAGCTGTTTTTT. It specifies CASSYRDNTGELFF.